This TCR beta chain was sequenced during a study of long-term antiretroviral therapy in people with HIV. Overall study results and limits: Pre-ART clonal expansion yielded clones that dominated the repertoire at all time points. An increase in diversity followed ART, yet levels stayed below transplant donor controls.

A remark on this clone: Its target is unknown.

This CDR3 is 13 amino acids long. With 4 bases removed from V and 6 bases from J, the gap between germline ends came to 11 bases. CDR1 KGHSH and CDR2 LQKENI come from the germline V gene. Runs used v3.0 of the immunoSEQ assay and were done at survey level. Assay: immunoSEQ multiplex PCR; the TCRdb copy retains only in-frame clones and omits some. The data show 15,000 to 20,000 clones, approximately 82% seen once. This receptor was taken from a woman aged 50 to 60 with HIV. Source: unsorted PBMCs, taken 0.5 years before starting antiretroviral therapy. This chain links TRBV18 with TRBJ2-3, with D perhaps matching TRBD1 (8 bases). In DNA form, the CDR3 reads TGTGCCAGCTCACTACAGGGGGGGGATACGCAGTATTTT. Its translation: CASSLQGGDTQYF. Full variable domain (outside the CDR3, taken from reference TRBV18 and TRBJ2-3): NAGVMQNPRHLVRRRGQEARLRCSPMKGHSHVYWYRQLPEEGLKFMVYLQKENIIDESGMPKERFSAEFPKEGPSILRIQQVVRGDSAAYFCASSLQGGDTQYFGPGTRLTVL.